This TCR beta chain was found in a study of blood T cell repertoires in COVID-19. At the level of the study: T cells, B-cell-depleted T cells, or PBMCs provided the cDNA or gDNA that served as material.

Sequencing used immunoSEQ multiplex PCR; TCRdb keeps in-frame clones, though not all of them. Seen here are approximately 260,000 clones, 70% to 90% observed once, and the top ten hold about 2.1%. The CDR3 spans 13 residues. J was trimmed by 4 bases and V by 4 bases; bases with no gene match: 4. Germline CDR1 and CDR2: SGHRS and YFSETQ. The receptor comes from a woman aged 35 to 49 who had recovered from COVID-19. The sample consisted of peripheral blood. The chain uses TRBV5-1 and TRBJ1-1; 7 nucleotides line up with TRBD1. The CDR3 bases are TGCGCCAGCAGCGCCGCAGGGGGCACTGAAGCTTTCTTT. Residues: CASSAAGGTEAFF.